This passage covers 4 T cell receptor beta chains from one sample sequenced in a study of T cells in Graves' hyperthyroidism and ophthalmopathy. Using RNA transcripts as the source, TCR beta CDR3 regions were amplified. HTBI primers were employed in a first-round RT-PCR of the TCR CDR3. TCRdb analysed the multiplex PCR reads with MiXCR anew, one entry per CDR3 protein. The top ten clones hold approximately 7.2% of a sample with hundreds of thousands of distinct CDR3 sequences, 45% of them seen once. Sequencing input: peripheral blood or thyroid tissue (not recorded which). The origin of the receptors is an adult man with Graves' disease, either hyperthyroidism or ophthalmopathy (not recorded which).

Here the CDR3 reads CASSQFTGGGGQPQHF. As DNA, the CDR3 is TGTGCCAGCAGCCAATTTACGGGGGGAGGGGGCCAGCCCCAGCATTTT. The rearrangement joins TRBV7-3 to TRBJ1-5; 7 bases agree with TRBD1. The germline CDR1 and CDR2 sequences are SGHTA and FQGTGA. The CDR3 loop spans 16 amino acids. The V and J ends lost 5 bases and 7 bases, in that order; junction bases with no gene match: 14. Full variable domain (remainder filled in from reference TRBV7-3 and TRBJ1-5): GAGVSQTPSNKVTEKGKYVELRCDPISGHTALYWYRQSLGQGPEFLIYFQGTGAADDSGLPNDRFFAVRPEGSVSTLKIQRTERGDSAVYLCASSQFTGGGGQPQHFGDGTRLSIL.

This clonotype was seen ten or more times. The genes are TRBV7-3 and TRBJ2-2, with 7 bases that match TRBD1. The junction had 5 bases not matched to a gene; V was cut back by 5 bases and J by 5 bases. The CDR3 consists of 14 residues. Germline V gene data show CDR1 as SGHTA and CDR2 as FQGTGA. The CDR3 sequence is CASSLGTVTGELFF. The CDR3 DNA follows: TGTGCCAGCAGCCTTGGGACAGTAACCGGGGAGCTGTTTTTT.

This clonotype was recorded a few times. The rearrangement links TRBV5-6 to TRBJ2-7; unclear D gene. The CDR3 sequence is 11 residues long. The germline V gene encodes CDR1 SGHDT and CDR2 YYEEEE. V lost 1 base and J lost 7, with 6 bases in between. In nucleotides, the CDR3 is TGTGCCAGCAGCTTGTCACAGGAGCAGTACTTC. Its translation: CASSLSQEQYF. Using reference TRBV5-6 and TRBJ2-7 for the parts outside the CDR3, the full variable domain is DAGVTQSPTHLIKTRGQQVTLRCSPKSGHDTVSWYQQALGQGPQFIFQYYEEEERQRGNFPDRFSGHQFPNYSSELNVNALLLGDSALYLCASSLSQEQYFGPGTRLTVT.

There are many counts of this clonotype. CDR3 in DNA: TGTGCCAGCAGTCCAGGGGACGGGAGCGCTGAAGCTTTCTTT. This gives the protein CASSPGDGSAEAFF. The chain couples TRBV12-3 or TRBV12-4 to TRBJ1-1, with a possible D match to TRBD1 (6 bases). The germline V and J ends were trimmed by 5 bases and 6 bases, with 16 bases remaining between them. This CDR3 is built from 14 residues.